The sequence of this T cell receptor beta chain was determined in a study of cytomegalovirus exposure and HLA in healthy donors. A note on this clone: Its target is not known.

PCR employed 60 Vbeta and 13 Jbeta primers. Original handling: Approximately 72 million unique TCR beta chains, roughly 11 million of them shared, were counted by a later analysis. TCRdb's copy holds only in-frame clones and misses some; the assay was immunoSEQ multiplex PCR. V and J calls and clone size follow that table, whereas D and trimming were derived from the DNA. The sample holds over 200,000 clones, over 65% seen once. Study-wide results and limits: Cytomegalovirus association was listed for 164 TCR beta chains. The HLA-A and HLA-B alleles of most subjects were reportedly predicted accurately from TCR beta sequences.

Although they were nominally healthy when sampled, donors likely had unrecorded immune exposures. V shed 5 bases and J shed 4 bases, with 7 bases lying between them. The V gene's germline CDR1 is SEHNR and CDR2 FQNEAQ (reference sequence). This CDR3 region has 12 residues. The sequencing input was PBMCs. The TCR originated in an older woman in good health and CMV-seropositive. The V and J genes are TRBV7-9 and TRBJ2-3; D call uncertain. Here the CDR3 DNA reads TGTGCCAGCAGCCCCTCGGCAGATACGCAGTATTTT. It specifies CASSPSADTQYF.